The 9 T cell receptor beta chains below come from one sample, sequenced in a study of control samples from healthy donors and cancer patients. Some clones are missing from TCRdb's copy, which holds only in-frame ones; the method was immunoSEQ multiplex PCR. The top ten hold 38% of the sample, which has over 85,000 clones, around 84% seen once. The sequenced material came from PBMCs. The receptors stem from a man between 65 and 85 years old with lung cancer.

CDR3 DNA: TGTGCCAGCAGTCCCACAGGGGGCTGGTTGGCCTACGAGCAGTACTTC. Translated: CASSPTGGWLAYEQYF. The chain is built from TRBV6-4 and TRBJ2-7; 9 bases match TRBD1. The CDR3 length is 16 residues. J was trimmed by 2 bases and V by 5 bases; bases with no gene match: 10. Germline V lookup: CDR1 MRHNA, CDR2 SNTAGT.

With respect to this clone: This specimen includes other DNA sequences encoding the same CDR3. V gene TRBV18 combines with J gene TRBJ2-7; D is perhaps TRBD1 (6 bases). Per germline, CDR1 KGHSH and CDR2 LQKENI. V lost 2 bases to trimming and J lost 1 base, with 6 bases between them. This CDR3 contains 13 residues. DNA of the CDR3: TGTGCCAGCTCACCAGGGACATCCTACGAGCAGTACTTC. It translates to CASSPGTSYEQYF.

This clone was counted once. The chain links TRBV10-3 to TRBJ2-7, with D possibly matching TRBD2 (7 bases). The CDR3 contains 18 residues. Germline loops: CDR1 ENHRY, CDR2 SYGVKD. V was clipped by 2 bases and J by 3 bases, with 23 bases between them. Written as DNA, the CDR3 is TGTGCCATCAGTGAGGCCCCCCTGGGGGGGGGCAATCTCTACGAGCAGTACTTC. Its translation is CAISEAPLGGGNLYEQYF.

In its sample, this clone was seen a few times. This chain links TRBV19 with TRBJ1-2; 7 nucleotides line up with TRBD1. J gave up 6 bases and V 3 bases, and 10 bases lay outside the gene matches. Germline CDR1 LNHDA, CDR2 SQIVND (reference sequence). The CDR3 is made up of 15 amino acids. The DNA of the CDR3 is TGTGCCAGTAGTATGATCCGGACAGGACACGATGGCTACACCTTC. It is translated as CASSMIRTGHDGYTF.

V usage is TRBV21-1 and J usage is TRBJ2-1; TRBD2, the table's D call, was not compared with the DNA. TRBV21-1 is noted as a pseudogene. CDR3 size: 18 residues. The CDR3 region is CASSKGLWTVASYNEQFF. The CDR3, as DNA: TGTGCCAGCAGCAAAGGTTTGTGGACTGTGGCCTCATACAATGAGCAGTTCTTC.

This clone was seen only once. V and J are TRBV25-1 and TRBJ1-4; no clear D. Per the germline V gene, CDR1 is MGHDK and CDR2 is SYGVNS. CDR3 length: 13 amino acids. V was cut by 6 bases and J by 0 bases, with 5 bases left in between. CDR3 nucleotide sequence: TGTGCCAGCAGGGATCCAACTAATGAAAAACTGTTTTTT. Protein sequence: CASRDPTNEKLFF.

The chain recombines TRBV7-3 with TRBJ2-7; a possible D gene is TRBD2 (6 bases). The CDR3 runs 13 residues. The germline V and J ends were trimmed by 5 bases and 3 bases, with 11 bases remaining between them. Germline V gene data show CDR1 as SGHTA and CDR2 as FQGTGA. CDR3 sequence (DNA): TGTGCCAGCAGCCGCGGGGCAGGCTACGAGCAGTACTTC. Translating gives CASSRGAGYEQYF.

J is TRBJ2-1 and V is TRBV10-3; TRBD1 matches 7 bases. The CDR3 spans 18 residues. V trimming: 4 bases; J trimming: 2 bases; junction bases outside the gene matches: 14. The germline CDR1 and CDR2 sequences are ENHRY and SYGVKD. DNA of the CDR3: TGTGCCATCAGTGTGGGGGCAGACAGGGATGGTCCCTACAATGAGCAGTTCTTC. This codes for CAISVGADRDGPYNEQFF.

V gene TRBV7-3 combines with J gene TRBJ1-2; TRBD1 agrees at 12 bases. Unmatched junction bases numbered 21, after V lost 5 bases and J lost 8 bases. The CDR3 has 19 amino acids. CDR1 and CDR2 from the germline V gene are SGHTA and FQGTGA. Here the CDR3 reads CASSKTGTGGTKPPDGYTF. The CDR3 region has the DNA TGTGCCAGCAGCAAGACCGGGACAGGGGGCACAAAACCCCCCGACGGCTACACCTTC.